Listed below are T cell receptor beta chains from one sample, sequenced in a study of a mutant IDH1 vaccine in newly diagnosed glioma. Sequencing used immunoSEQ multiplex PCR; TCRdb keeps in-frame clones, though not all of them. The sample contains around 65,000 clones, roughly 80% of which appear only once. No cognate antigen is known for these TCRs. The sample was PBMCs, taken from a glioma patient whose treatment included an IDH1 peptide vaccine. The receptor source for this set is a man in his fifties or sixties with glioma. CDR3s include the opening cysteine and the closing phenylalanine or tryptophan. D genes are given only for firm matches. The size entry is marked missing in some rows and otherwise reads once, few, many or a size class.

v_gene: TRBV6-1; d_gene: TRBD1; abundance: once; len: 14; j_gene: TRBJ2-3; CDR3aa: CASKTGEATDTQYF; CDR3nt: TGTGCCAGCAAGACAGGGGAGGCGACAGATACGCAGTATTTT
v_gene: TRBV20-1; d_gene: -; abundance: -; len: 11; j_gene: TRBJ1-2; CDR3aa: CSARDHDGYTF; CDR3nt: TGCAGTGCTAGAGATCACGATGGCTACACCTTC
v_gene: TRBV4-2; d_gene: -; abundance: -; len: 17; j_gene: TRBJ1-5; CDR3aa: CASSQAAGHNSNQPQHF; CDR3nt: TGTGCCAGCAGCCAAGCGGCAGGGCACAATAGCAATCAGCCCCAGCATTTT
v_gene: TRBV4-1; d_gene: -; abundance: -; len: 14; j_gene: TRBJ2-7; CDR3aa: CASSQNSGGYEQYF; CDR3nt: TGCGCCAGCAGCCAAAACAGTGGGGGTTACGAGCAGTACTTC
v_gene: TRBV5-6; d_gene: -; abundance: few; len: 19; j_gene: TRBJ1-1; CDR3aa: CASSLARQPENILNTEAFF; CDR3nt: TGTGCCAGCAGCTTGGCACGACAGCCTGAAAATATTCTGAACACTGAAGCTTTCTTT
v_gene: TRBV5-1; d_gene: -; abundance: -; len: 16; j_gene: TRBJ2-7; CDR3aa: CASSLDLTGGPGEQYF; CDR3nt: TGCGCCAGCAGCTTGGATCTAACTGGGGGCCCGGGCGAGCAGTACTTC
v_gene: TRBV19; d_gene: TRBD1; abundance: -; len: 13; j_gene: TRBJ2-7; CDR3aa: CASSTGGFFEQYF; CDR3nt: TGTGCCAGTTCGACAGGGGGCTTCTTCGAGCAGTACTTC
v_gene: TRBV15; d_gene: TRBD1; abundance: -; len: 12; j_gene: TRBJ1-2; CDR3aa: CATSRDRGGYTF; CDR3nt: TGTGCCACCAGCAGGGACAGGGGTGGCTACACCTTC
v_gene: TRBV9; d_gene: -; abundance: -; len: 13; j_gene: TRBJ1-2; CDR3aa: CAGGGQPNYGYTF; CDR3nt: TGTGCCGGGGGCGGACAGCCTAACTATGGCTACACCTTC
v_gene: TRBV5-1; d_gene: -; abundance: -; len: 14; j_gene: TRBJ2-5; CDR3aa: CASSVLSGTETQYF; CDR3nt: TGCGCCAGCAGCGTTCTGTCGGGTACGGAGACCCAGTACTTC
v_gene: TRBV18; d_gene: -; abundance: -; len: 16; j_gene: TRBJ1-1; CDR3aa: CASSPYSGGRETEAFF; CDR3nt: TGTGCCAGCTCACCATACAGCGGTGGCAGGGAGACTGAAGCTTTCTTT
v_gene: TRBV5-4; d_gene: -; abundance: -; len: 13; j_gene: TRBJ2-1; CDR3aa: CASSAGEGDEQFF; CDR3nt: TGTGCCAGCAGCGCGGGCGAGGGCGATGAGCAGTTCTTC
v_gene: TRBV5-8; d_gene: -; abundance: -; len: 16; j_gene: TRBJ2-3; CDR3aa: CASSLGLRTSTDTQYF; CDR3nt: TGTGCCAGCAGCTTGGGACTGCGCACTAGCACAGATACGCAGTATTTT
v_gene: TRBV5-1; d_gene: -; abundance: once; len: 13; j_gene: TRBJ2-6; CDR3aa: CASSSGGANVLTF; CDR3nt: TGCGCCAGCAGCTCCGGAGGGGCCAACGTCCTGACTTTC
v_gene: TRBV7-2; d_gene: TRBD2; abundance: -; len: 16; j_gene: TRBJ2-7; CDR3aa: CASSFRLAGSHYEQYF; CDR3nt: TGTGCCAGCAGCTTTCGACTAGCGGGGTCTCACTACGAGCAGTACTTC
v_gene: TRBV27; d_gene: -; abundance: -; len: 14; j_gene: TRBJ1-1; CDR3aa: CASSLIPLGSEAFF; CDR3nt: TGTGCCAGCAGTTTAATACCCTTGGGGAGTGAAGCTTTCTTT
v_gene: TRBV5-8; d_gene: -; abundance: -; len: 14; j_gene: TRBJ1-1; CDR3aa: CASSLMSQNTEAFF; CDR3nt: TGTGCCAGCAGCTTGATGAGCCAGAACACTGAAGCTTTCTTT
v_gene: TRBV19; d_gene: -; abundance: -; len: 12; j_gene: TRBJ1-2; CDR3aa: CASRTQPAGYTF; CDR3nt: TGTGCCAGTAGAACCCAACCCGCCGGCTACACCTTC
v_gene: TRBV5-1; d_gene: -; abundance: -; len: 14; j_gene: TRBJ1-2; CDR3aa: CASSSTGNLGGYTF; CDR3nt: TGCGCCAGCAGCTCGACCGGGAACCTTGGGGGCTACACCTTC
v_gene: TRBV27; d_gene: -; abundance: -; len: 13; j_gene: TRBJ1-2; CDR3aa: CASSLSDGSGYTF; CDR3nt: TGTGCCAGCAGTTTATCGGACGGGTCTGGCTACACCTTC
v_gene: TRBV19; d_gene: -; abundance: -; len: 15; j_gene: TRBJ2-2; CDR3aa: CASRRTLTNTGELFF; CDR3nt: TGTGCCAGTAGACGGACACTAACCAACACCGGGGAGCTGTTTTTT
v_gene: TRBV6-1; d_gene: TRBD1; abundance: few; len: 14; j_gene: TRBJ1-5; CDR3aa: CASSRGQVNQPQHF; CDR3nt: TGTGCCAGCAGTAGAGGACAGGTCAATCAGCCCCAGCATTTT
v_gene: TRBV19; d_gene: TRBD1; abundance: few; len: 19; j_gene: TRBJ2-3; CDR3aa: CASSVKTGVVSFGLDTQYF; CDR3nt: TGTGCCAGTAGTGTAAAAACAGGGGTCGTTTCCTTCGGATTAGATACGCAGTATTTT
v_gene: TRBV29-1; d_gene: TRBD2; abundance: -; len: 14; j_gene: TRBJ2-1; CDR3aa: CSVLAGEVYNEQFF; CDR3nt: TGCAGCGTTCTAGCGGGAGAAGTCTACAATGAGCAGTTCTTC
v_gene: TRBV19; d_gene: -; abundance: once; len: 13; j_gene: TRBJ2-7; CDR3aa: CASSPYDTDEQYF; CDR3nt: TGTGCCAGTAGCCCGTACGACACCGACGAGCAGTACTTC
v_gene: TRBV6-6; d_gene: -; abundance: -; len: 14; j_gene: TRBJ2-7; CDR3aa: CASSYSSGVYEQYF; CDR3nt: TGTGCCAGCAGTTACTCTTCAGGGGTCTACGAGCAGTACTTC
v_gene: TRBV4-1; d_gene: -; abundance: -; len: 13; j_gene: TRBJ2-1; CDR3aa: CASSQAGTQEQFF; CDR3nt: TGCGCCAGCAGCCAGGCGGGGACGCAAGAGCAGTTCTTC
v_gene: TRBV5-1; d_gene: -; abundance: once; len: 11; j_gene: TRBJ2-3; CDR3aa: CASSLADTQYF; CDR3nt: TGCGCCAGCAGCTTGGCCGATACGCAGTATTTT
v_gene: TRBV12-5; d_gene: TRBD2; abundance: -; len: 14; j_gene: TRBJ2-2; CDR3aa: CASGSLAPAGELFF; CDR3nt: TGTGCTAGTGGTTCACTAGCGCCCGCCGGGGAGCTGTTTTTT